The clone carrying this T cell receptor (beta chain) was counted at least ten times. Its antigen is unknown. The data are from a study of T cells in Graves' hyperthyroidism and ophthalmopathy. Study overall: Peripheral blood draws took place at initial diagnosis, ahead of any treatment.

Researchers amplified the TCR beta CDR3 regions from RNA transcripts. When the TCR CDR3 underwent first-round RT-PCR, the HTBI primer set was used. TCRdb used MiXCR to reprocess the multiplex PCR reads, holding one entry per CDR3 protein. The data contain over 450,000 distinct CDR3 sequences, 15% to 20% of them seen just once; the ten biggest clones take up roughly 15%. Findings and caveats of the study: With a median lead of approximately six months before onset, the model predicted ophthalmopathy. A 13 V-J signature model discriminated ophthalmopathy versus stable hyperthyroidism. Most clonotypes expanded in the thyroid (above 0.001) were also present in blood.

The CDR3 has 17 amino acids. V was clipped by 1 base and J by 0 bases, with 13 bases between them. Per germline, CDR1 SGHTA and CDR2 FQGNSA. This sequence joins TRBV7-2 and TRBJ2-1; D gene uncertain. The sequence derives from a woman aged 18-30 years with Graves' ophthalmopathy. Sequences were obtained from blood. CDR3 residues: CASSLVHLLSSYNEQFF. DNA of the CDR3: TGTGCCAGCAGCTTAGTGCATCTCCTAAGCTCCTACAATGAGCAGTTCTTC.